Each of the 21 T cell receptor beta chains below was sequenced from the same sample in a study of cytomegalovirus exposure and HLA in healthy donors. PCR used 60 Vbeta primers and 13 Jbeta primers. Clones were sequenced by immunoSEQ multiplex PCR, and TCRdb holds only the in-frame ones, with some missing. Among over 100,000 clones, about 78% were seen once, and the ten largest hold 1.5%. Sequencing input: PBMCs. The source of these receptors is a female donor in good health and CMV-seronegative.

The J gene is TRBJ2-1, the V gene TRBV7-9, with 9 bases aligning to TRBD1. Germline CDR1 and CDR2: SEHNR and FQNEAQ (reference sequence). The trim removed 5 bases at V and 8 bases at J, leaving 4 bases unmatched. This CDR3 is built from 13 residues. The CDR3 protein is CASSQDRGDEQFF. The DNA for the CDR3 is TGTGCCAGCAGCCAGGACAGGGGCGATGAGCAGTTCTTC.

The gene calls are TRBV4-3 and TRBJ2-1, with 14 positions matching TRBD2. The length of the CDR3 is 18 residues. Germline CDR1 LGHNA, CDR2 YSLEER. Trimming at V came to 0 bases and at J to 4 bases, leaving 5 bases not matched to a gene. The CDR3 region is CASSQDGTSGSAYNEQFF. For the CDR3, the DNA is TGCGCCAGCAGCCAAGATGGGACTAGCGGGAGTGCTTACAATGAGCAGTTCTTC.

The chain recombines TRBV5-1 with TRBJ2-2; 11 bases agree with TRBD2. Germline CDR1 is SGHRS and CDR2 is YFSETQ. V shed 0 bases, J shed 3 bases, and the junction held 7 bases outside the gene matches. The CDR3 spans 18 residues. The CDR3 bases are TGCGCCAGCAGCTTGGGGCTAGCGGGAGGATCGTACACCGGGGAGCTGTTTTTT. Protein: CASSLGLAGGSYTGELFF.

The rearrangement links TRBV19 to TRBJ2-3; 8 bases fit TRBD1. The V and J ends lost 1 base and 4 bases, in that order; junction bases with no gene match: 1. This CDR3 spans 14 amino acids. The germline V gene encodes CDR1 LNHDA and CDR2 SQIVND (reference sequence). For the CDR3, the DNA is TGTGCCAGTAGTATAGGACAGGGGTCAGATACGCAGTATTTT. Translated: CASSIGQGSDTQYF. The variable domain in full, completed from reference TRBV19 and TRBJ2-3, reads DGGITQSPKYLFRKEGQNVTLSCEQNLNHDAMYWYRQDPGQGLRLIYYSQIVNDFQKGDIAEGYSVSREKKESFPLTVTSAQKNPTAFYLCASSIGQGSDTQYFGPGTRLTVL.

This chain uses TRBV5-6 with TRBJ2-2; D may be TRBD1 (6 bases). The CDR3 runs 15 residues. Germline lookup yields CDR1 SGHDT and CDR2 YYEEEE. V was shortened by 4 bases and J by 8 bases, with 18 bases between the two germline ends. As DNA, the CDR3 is TGTGCCAGCAGCCACGGTGCAGGGGTAGAGGGGGAGCTGTTTTTT. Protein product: CASSHGAGVEGELFF.

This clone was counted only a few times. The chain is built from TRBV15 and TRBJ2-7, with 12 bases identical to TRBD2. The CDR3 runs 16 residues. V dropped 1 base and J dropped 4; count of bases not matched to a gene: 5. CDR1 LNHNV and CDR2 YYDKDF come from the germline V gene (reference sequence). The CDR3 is CATSRATLAGGYEQYF. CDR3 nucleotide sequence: TGTGCCACCAGCAGAGCGACCCTAGCGGGAGGGTACGAGCAGTACTTC.

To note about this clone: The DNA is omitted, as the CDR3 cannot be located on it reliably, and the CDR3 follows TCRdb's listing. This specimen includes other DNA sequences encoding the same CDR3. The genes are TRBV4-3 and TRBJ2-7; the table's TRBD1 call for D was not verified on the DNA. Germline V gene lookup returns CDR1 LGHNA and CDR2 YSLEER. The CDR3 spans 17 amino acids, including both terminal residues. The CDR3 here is CASSQVGGGTGGNEQYF.

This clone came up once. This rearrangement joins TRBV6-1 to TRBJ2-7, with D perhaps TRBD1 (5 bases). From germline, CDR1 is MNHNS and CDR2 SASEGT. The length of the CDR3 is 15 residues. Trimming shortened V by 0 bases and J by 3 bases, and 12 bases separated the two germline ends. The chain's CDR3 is CASSEAGTGGYEQYF. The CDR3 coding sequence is TGTGCCAGCAGTGAAGCGGGAACAGGCGGCTACGAGCAGTACTTC.

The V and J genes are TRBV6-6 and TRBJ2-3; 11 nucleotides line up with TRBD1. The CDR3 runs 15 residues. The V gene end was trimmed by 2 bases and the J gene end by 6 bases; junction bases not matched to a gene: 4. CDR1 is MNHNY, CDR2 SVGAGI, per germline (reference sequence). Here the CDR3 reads CASSYPDRGRDTQYF. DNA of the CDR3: TGTGCCAGCAGTTACCCGGACAGGGGGCGCGATACGCAGTATTTT.

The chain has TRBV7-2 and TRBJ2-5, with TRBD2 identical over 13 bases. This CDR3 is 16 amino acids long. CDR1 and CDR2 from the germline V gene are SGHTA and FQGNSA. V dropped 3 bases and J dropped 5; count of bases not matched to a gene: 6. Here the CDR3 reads CASSFRTSGSGETQYF. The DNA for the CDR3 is TGTGCCAGCAGCTTCCGGACTAGCGGGAGCGGGGAGACCCAGTACTTC.

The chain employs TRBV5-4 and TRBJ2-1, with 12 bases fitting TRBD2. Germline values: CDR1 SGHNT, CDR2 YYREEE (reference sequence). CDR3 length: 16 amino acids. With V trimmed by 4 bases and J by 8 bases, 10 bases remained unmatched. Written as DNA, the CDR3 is TGTGCCAGCAGCGCAAAGACTAGCGGGAGTATCCATGAGCAGTTCTTC. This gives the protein CASSAKTSGSIHEQFF. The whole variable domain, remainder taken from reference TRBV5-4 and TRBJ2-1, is ETGVTQSPTHLIKTRGQQVTLRCSSQSGHNTVSWYQQALGQGPQFIFQYYREEENGRGNFPPRFSGLQFPNYSSELNVNALELDDSALYLCASSAKTSGSIHEQFFGPGTRLTVL.

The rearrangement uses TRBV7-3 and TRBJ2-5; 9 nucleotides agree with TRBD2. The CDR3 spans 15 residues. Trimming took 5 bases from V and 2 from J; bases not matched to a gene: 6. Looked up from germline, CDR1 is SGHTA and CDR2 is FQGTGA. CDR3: CASSPGTSRQETQYF. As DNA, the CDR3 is TGTGCCAGCAGCCCAGGGACTAGCCGGCAAGAGACCCAGTACTTC.

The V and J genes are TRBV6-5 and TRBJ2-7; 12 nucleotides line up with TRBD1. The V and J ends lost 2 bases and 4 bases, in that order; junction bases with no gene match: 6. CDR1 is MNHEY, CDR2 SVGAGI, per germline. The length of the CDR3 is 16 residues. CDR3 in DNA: TGTGCCAGCAGTTACGGGACAGGGGGCCCCAAGTACGAGCAGTACTTC. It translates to CASSYGTGGPKYEQYF.

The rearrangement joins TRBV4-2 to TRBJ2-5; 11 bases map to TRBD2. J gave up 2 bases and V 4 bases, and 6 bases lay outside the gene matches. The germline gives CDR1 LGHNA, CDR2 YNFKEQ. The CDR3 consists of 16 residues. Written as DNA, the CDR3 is TGTGCCAGCAGCCCACAACTAGCGGGGGCTCAAGAGACCCAGTACTTC. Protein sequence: CASSPQLAGAQETQYF.

CDR3 region: CASSQGYLAGNTIYF. In DNA, the CDR3 is TGTGCCAGCAGTCAGGGGTATTTGGCTGGAAACACCATATATTTT. V and J are TRBV6-1 and TRBJ1-3; maybe TRBD1 (6 bases). The CDR3 has 15 amino acids. Germline loops: CDR1 MNHNS, CDR2 SASEGT. The V and J ends lost 5 bases and 2 bases respectively, with 13 bases between them.

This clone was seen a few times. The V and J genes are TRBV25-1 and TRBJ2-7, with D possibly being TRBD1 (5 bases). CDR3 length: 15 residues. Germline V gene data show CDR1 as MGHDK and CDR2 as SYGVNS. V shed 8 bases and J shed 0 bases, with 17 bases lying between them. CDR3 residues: CASGNTGPSSYEQYF. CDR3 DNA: TGTGCCAGCGGAAACACAGGACCTAGCTCCTACGAGCAGTACTTC.

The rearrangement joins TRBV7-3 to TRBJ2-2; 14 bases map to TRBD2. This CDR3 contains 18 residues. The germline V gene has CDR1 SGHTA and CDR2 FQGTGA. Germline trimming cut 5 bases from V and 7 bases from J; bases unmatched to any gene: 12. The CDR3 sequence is CASSHSASGTSGSGELFF. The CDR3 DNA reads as TGTGCCAGCAGCCATAGCGCCTCCGGGACTAGCGGGAGCGGGGAGCTGTTTTTT.

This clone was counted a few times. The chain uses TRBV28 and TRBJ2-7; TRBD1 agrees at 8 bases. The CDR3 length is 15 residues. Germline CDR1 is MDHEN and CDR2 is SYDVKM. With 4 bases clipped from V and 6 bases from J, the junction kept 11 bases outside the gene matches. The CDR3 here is CASSSPSGQAVEQYF. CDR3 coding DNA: TGTGCCAGCAGTTCCCCATCGGGACAGGCGGTCGAGCAGTACTTC.

CDR3 DNA: TGTGCCAGCAGCTTAGACAGGGACGGCACAGATACGCAGTATTTT. As protein: CASSLDRDGTDTQYF. This chain uses TRBV7-9 with TRBJ2-3, with D tentatively TRBD1 (6 bases). The germline CDR1 and CDR2 sequences are SEHNR and FQNEAQ (reference sequence). The ends were cut back, 1 base at V and 1 base at J, with 9 bases in the middle. The CDR3 has 15 residues.

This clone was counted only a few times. Here the CDR3 reads CASSAPLSTLRGRNYGYTF. The CDR3 DNA is TGTGCCAGCAGCGCACCCCTCTCTACGCTGAGGGGGCGGAACTATGGCTACACCTTC. The chain uses TRBV9 and TRBJ1-2; 7 nucleotides agree with TRBD1. There are 19 residues in the CDR3. Germline CDR1 and CDR2: SGDLS and YYNGEE. V gave up 3 bases and J gave up 2 bases; unmatched junction bases: 19.

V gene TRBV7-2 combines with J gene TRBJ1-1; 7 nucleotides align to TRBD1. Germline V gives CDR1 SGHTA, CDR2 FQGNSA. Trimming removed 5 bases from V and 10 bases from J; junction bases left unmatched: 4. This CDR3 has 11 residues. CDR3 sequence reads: CASSARQGAFF. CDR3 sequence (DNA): TGTGCCAGCAGCGCCCGACAGGGAGCTTTCTTT.